These 5 T cell receptor beta chains share one sample of origin, sequenced in a study of T cell responses to AZD1222 COVID-19 vaccine. The protocol was immunoSEQ multiplex PCR, while the TCRdb copy is restricted to in-frame clones and leaves out a portion. The table has some 79,000 clones, 70% to 90% seen once. Sequenced material: peripheral blood, taken 28 days after the second AZD1222 dose. These receptor sequences come from an adult who received the AZD1222 COVID-19 vaccine.

This chain uses TRBV7-6 with TRBJ2-1; 8 nucleotides line up with TRBD2. This CDR3 comprises 15 residues. Germline V gene sequence: CDR1 SGHVS, CDR2 FNYEAQ. With V trimmed by 4 bases and J by 3 bases, 5 bases remained unmatched. The CDR3 reads CASSSSGGYYNEQFF. The CDR3 nucleotides read TGTGCCAGCAGCTCGAGCGGGGGCTACTACAATGAGCAGTTCTTC.

The V gene is TRBV7-2, the J gene TRBJ1-1; TRBD1 matches at 7 bases. After removal of 4 bases from V and 1 base from J, the junction contained 12 bases not matched to a gene. Per the germline V gene, CDR1 is SGHTA and CDR2 is FQGNSA. The CDR3 contains 17 residues. The CDR3: CASSSGGGWGGNTEAFF. For the CDR3, the DNA is TGTGCCAGCAGCTCCGGAGGGGGCTGGGGGGGGAACACTGAAGCTTTCTTT.

The CDR3 DNA reads TGCGCCAGCAGCCAGCCGGACAGTAATGGCTACACCTTC. This codes for CASSQPDSNGYTF. This rearrangement joins TRBV4-1 to TRBJ1-2, with D possibly matching TRBD1 (6 bases). The CDR3 spans 13 residues. Germline V gene data show CDR1 as MGHRA and CDR2 as YSYEKL. V lost 3 bases, J lost 6 bases, and 11 bases lay in between.

This rearrangement joins TRBV5-1 to TRBJ2-1; 9 positions agree with TRBD1. With 3 bases clipped from V and 9 bases from J, the junction kept 13 bases outside the gene matches. Germline CDR1 SGHRS, CDR2 YFSETQ. The CDR3 has 16 amino acids. The CDR3 region is CASSSDPPGQGGEQFF. In nucleotides, the CDR3 is TGCGCCAGCAGCTCGGACCCACCGGGACAGGGAGGTGAGCAGTTCTTC. The entire variable domain, with the rest obtained from reference TRBV5-1 and TRBJ2-1, is as follows: KAGVTQTPRYLIKTRGQQVTLSCSPISGHRSVSWYQQTPGQGLQFLFEYFSETQRNKGNFPGRFSGRQFSNSRSEMNVSTLELGDSALYLCASSSDPPGQGGEQFFGPGTRLTVL.

This sequence joins TRBV5-1 and TRBJ2-3; the match to TRBD2 covers 10 bases. CDR1 and CDR2 from the germline V gene are SGHRS and YFSETQ. V shed 0 bases, J shed 1 base, and the junction held 8 bases outside the gene matches. CDR3 length: 18 amino acids. CDR3 sequence: CASSLGLAGVPRTDTQYF. Here the CDR3 DNA reads TGCGCCAGCAGCTTGGGCCTAGCGGGGGTCCCACGCACAGATACGCAGTATTTT.